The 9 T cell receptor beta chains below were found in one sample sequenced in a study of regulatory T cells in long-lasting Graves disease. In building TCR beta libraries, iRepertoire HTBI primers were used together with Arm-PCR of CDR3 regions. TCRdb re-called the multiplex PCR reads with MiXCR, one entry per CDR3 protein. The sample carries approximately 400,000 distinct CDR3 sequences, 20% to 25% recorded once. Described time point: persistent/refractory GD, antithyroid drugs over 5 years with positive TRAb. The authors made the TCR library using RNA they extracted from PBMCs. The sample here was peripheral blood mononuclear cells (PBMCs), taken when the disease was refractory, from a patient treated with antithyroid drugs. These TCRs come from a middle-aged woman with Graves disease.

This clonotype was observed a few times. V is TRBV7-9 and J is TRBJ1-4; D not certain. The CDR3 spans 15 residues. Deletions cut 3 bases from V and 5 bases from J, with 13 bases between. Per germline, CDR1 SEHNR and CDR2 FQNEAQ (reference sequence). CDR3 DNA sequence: TGTGCCAGCAGCTTTGTCGCCCCACAGAATGAAAAACTGTTTTTT. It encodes CASSFVAPQNEKLFF.

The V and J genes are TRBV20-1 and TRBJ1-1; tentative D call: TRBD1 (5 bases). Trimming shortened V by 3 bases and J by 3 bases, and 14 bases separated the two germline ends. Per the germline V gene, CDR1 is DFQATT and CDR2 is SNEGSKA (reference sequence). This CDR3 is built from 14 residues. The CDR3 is CSASAISGYTEAFF. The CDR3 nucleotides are TGCAGTGCTAGTGCGATTTCAGGGTACACTGAAGCTTTCTTT.

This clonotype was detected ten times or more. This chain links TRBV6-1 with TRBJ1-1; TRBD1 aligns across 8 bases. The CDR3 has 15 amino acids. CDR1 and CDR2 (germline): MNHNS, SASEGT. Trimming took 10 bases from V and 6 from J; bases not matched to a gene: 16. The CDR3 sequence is CATATGVGQSPEAFF. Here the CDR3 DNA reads TGTGCCACCGCGACAGGGGTAGGTCAGAGCCCTGAAGCTTTCTTT.

CDR3 nucleotides: TGTGCCAGCAGCTTTGAAACAGTCGGGGAGCAGTACTTC. Translated: CASSFETVGEQYF. V gene TRBV11-2 combines with J gene TRBJ2-7; D uncertain. There are 13 residues in the CDR3. Germline CDR1 is SGHAT and CDR2 is FQNNGV. Trimming removed 3 bases from V and 7 bases from J, with 13 bases in between.

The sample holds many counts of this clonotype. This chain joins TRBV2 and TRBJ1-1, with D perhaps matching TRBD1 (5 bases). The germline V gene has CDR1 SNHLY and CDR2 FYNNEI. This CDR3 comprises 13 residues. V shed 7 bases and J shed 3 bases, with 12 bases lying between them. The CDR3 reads CASTYGGDTEAFF. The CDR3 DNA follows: TGTGCCAGCACCTATGGGGGTGACACTGAAGCTTTCTTT.

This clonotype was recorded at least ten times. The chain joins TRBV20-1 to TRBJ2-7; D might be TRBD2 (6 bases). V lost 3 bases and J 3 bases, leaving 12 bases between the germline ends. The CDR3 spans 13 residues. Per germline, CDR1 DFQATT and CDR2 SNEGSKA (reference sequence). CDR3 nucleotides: TGCAGTGCTAGTTACGGGAGAGGCTACGAGCAGTACTTC. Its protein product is CSASYGRGYEQYF.

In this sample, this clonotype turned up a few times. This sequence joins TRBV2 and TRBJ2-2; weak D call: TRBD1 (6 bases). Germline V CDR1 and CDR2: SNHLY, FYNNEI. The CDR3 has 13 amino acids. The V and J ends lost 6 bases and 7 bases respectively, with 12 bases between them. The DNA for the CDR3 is TGTGCCAGCAGGACAGGATTAGACGGGGAGCTGTTTTTT. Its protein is CASRTGLDGELFF.

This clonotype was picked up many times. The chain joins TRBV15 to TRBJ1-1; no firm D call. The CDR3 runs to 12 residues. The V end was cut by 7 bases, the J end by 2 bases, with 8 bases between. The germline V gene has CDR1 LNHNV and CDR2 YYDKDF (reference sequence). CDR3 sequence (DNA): TGTGCCACCAAGAGATTCAACACTGAAGCTTTCTTT. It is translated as CATKRFNTEAFF.

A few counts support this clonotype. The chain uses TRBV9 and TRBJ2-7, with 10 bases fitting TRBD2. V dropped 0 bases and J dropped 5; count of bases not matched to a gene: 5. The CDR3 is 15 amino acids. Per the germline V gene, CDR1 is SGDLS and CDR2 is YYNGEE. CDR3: CASSVGSGRANEQYF. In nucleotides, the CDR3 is TGTGCCAGCAGCGTAGGGAGCGGGAGGGCCAACGAGCAGTACTTC.